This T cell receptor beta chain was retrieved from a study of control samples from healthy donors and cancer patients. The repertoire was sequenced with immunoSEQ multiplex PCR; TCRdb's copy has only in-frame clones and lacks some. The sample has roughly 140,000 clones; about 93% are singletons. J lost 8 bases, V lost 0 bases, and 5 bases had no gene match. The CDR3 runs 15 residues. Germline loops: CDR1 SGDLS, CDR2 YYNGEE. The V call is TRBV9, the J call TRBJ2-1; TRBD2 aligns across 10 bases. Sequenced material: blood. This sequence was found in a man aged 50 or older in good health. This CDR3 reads CASSVASGRAHEQFF. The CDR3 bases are TGTGCCAGCAGCGTAGCAAGCGGGAGGGCCCATGAGCAGTTCTTC.